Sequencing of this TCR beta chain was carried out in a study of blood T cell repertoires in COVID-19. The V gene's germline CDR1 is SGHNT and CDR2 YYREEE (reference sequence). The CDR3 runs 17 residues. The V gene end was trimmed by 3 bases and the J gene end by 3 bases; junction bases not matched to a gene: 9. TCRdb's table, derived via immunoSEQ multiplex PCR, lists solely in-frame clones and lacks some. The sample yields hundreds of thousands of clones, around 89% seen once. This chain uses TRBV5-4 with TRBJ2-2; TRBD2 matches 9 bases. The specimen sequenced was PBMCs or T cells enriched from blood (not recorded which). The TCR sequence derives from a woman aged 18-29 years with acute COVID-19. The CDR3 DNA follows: TGTGCCAGCAGCTCCCTTAGCGGGAGCGTGTACACCGGGGAGCTGTTTTTT. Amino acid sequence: CASSSLSGSVYTGELFF.